What follows are 15 T cell receptor beta chains derived from one specimen sequenced in a study of shared clonotypes between healthy human individuals. The table came from immunoSEQ multiplex PCR; TCRdb's copy has only in-frame clones and leaves some out. The top ten clones hold 0.1% to 0.15% of a sample with 2 million to 2.5 million clones, over 85% of them seen once. Sample: naive CD4+ T cells sorted from blood. Subset given: CD45RA+ positively selected. These receptors came from a man younger than 35 in good health.

In the case of this clone: The sample holds other DNA sequences that translate to the same CDR3. J is TRBJ2-1 and V is TRBV4-1; 12 positions agree with TRBD2. There are 16 residues in the CDR3. The germline V gene has CDR1 MGHRA and CDR2 YSYEKL. The ends lost 3 bases at V and 4 bases at J; junction bases unmatched: 4. The CDR3 nucleotides are TGCGCCAGCAGCCAGGGACTAGCGGGCGGGTACAATGAGCAGTTCTTC. Translated: CASSQGLAGGYNEQFF.

This chain joins TRBV29-1 and TRBJ2-1; D unclear. Per germline, CDR1 SQVTM and CDR2 ANQGSEA. The CDR3 loop spans 14 amino acids. Trimming pared 5 bases from V and 0 bases from J, leaving 11 bases between. CDR3 DNA sequence: TGCAGCGTTAAGGGTAGACTCTCCTACAATGAGCAGTTCTTC. Encoded protein: CSVKGRLSYNEQFF.

This chain connects TRBV5-1 to TRBJ2-3; weak D call: TRBD1 (6 bases). V was pared by 0 bases and J by 4 bases, with 9 bases between. CDR3 length: 14 residues. Germline-derived CDR1 and CDR2 are SGHRS and YFSETQ. The CDR3 protein is CASSLASGADTQYF. The DNA for the CDR3 is TGCGCCAGCAGCTTGGCCTCAGGGGCAGATACGCAGTATTTT.

V and J are TRBV7-2 and TRBJ2-7; the D is unclear. Trimming took off 5 bases at V and 1 base at J, with 18 bases between the two ends. The CDR3 covers 16 residues. The germline V gene encodes CDR1 SGHTA and CDR2 FQGNSA. This chain's CDR3 is CASSPRAAGFSYEQYF. The CDR3 nucleotides are TGTGCCAGCAGCCCTCGAGCCGCCGGATTTTCCTACGAGCAGTACTTC.

The rearrangement links TRBV13 to TRBJ1-2; 8 bases match TRBD1. Germline V gene lookup returns CDR1 PRHDT and CDR2 FYEKMQ (reference sequence). The CDR3 runs 14 residues. V was pared by 3 bases and J by 5 bases, with 5 bases of the junction left unmatched. The CDR3 region is CASSLDRVSYGYTF. CDR3 in DNA: TGTGCCAGCAGCTTGGACAGGGTGTCGTATGGCTACACCTTC.

This clone occurred once. One end of the junction fails to match germline, which may point to a read error. The V gene is TRBV7-7, the J gene TRBJ1-5; D may be TRBD1 (6 bases). The CDR3 runs 13 residues. Germline CDR1 and CDR2: SSHAT and FNYEAQ (reference sequence). CDR3 bases: TGTGCTAGCAGCCTCGACAGGAATCAGCCCCAGCATTTT. It yields the protein CASSLDRNQPQHF.

The chain has TRBV18 and TRBJ1-6; possible D gene TRBD1, 5 bases. The germline V gene has CDR1 KGHSH and CDR2 LQKENI. Trimming left V 3 bases short and J 7 bases short, with 13 bases between. The CDR3 length is 15 residues. The CDR3 bases are TGTGCCAGCTCACCCGAGGGGCTAGTCAATTCACCCCTCCACTTT. Translated: CASSPEGLVNSPLHF.

CDR3: CASSLVDRGGTNEKLFF. The DNA for the CDR3 is TGTGCCAGCAGCTTAGTGGACAGGGGAGGCACTAATGAAAAACTGTTTTTT. This chain connects TRBV7-8 to TRBJ1-4, with 9 positions matching TRBD1. The V and J ends lost 1 base and 2 bases, in that order; junction bases with no gene match: 5. Germline CDR1 is SGHVS and CDR2 is FQNEAQ. The CDR3 covers 17 residues. The whole variable domain, filled in from reference TRBV7-8 and TRBJ1-4, reads GAGVSQSPRYKVAKRGQDVALRCDPISGHVSLFWYQQALGQGPEFLTYFQNEAQLDKSGLPSDRFFAERPEGSVSTLKIQRTQQEDSAVYLCASSLVDRGGTNEKLFFGSGTQLSVL.

This chain joins TRBV7-2 and TRBJ2-3; D possibly uses TRBD1 or TRBD2 (5 bases each). With 1 base removed from V and 3 bases from J, the gap between germline ends came to 14 bases. This CDR3 region has 16 residues. The germline CDR1 and CDR2 sequences are SGHTA and FQGNSA. The CDR3 DNA is TGTGCCAGCAGCTTAGTTCCGGGGCTTGTAACAGATACGCAGTATTTT. It yields the protein CASSLVPGLVTDTQYF.

CDR3: CASSGTSGYPGTQYF. DNA for the CDR3: TGTGCCAGCAGTGGGACTAGCGGATACCCAGGGACCCAGTACTTC. This chain joins TRBV9 and TRBJ2-5; TRBD2 aligns across 11 bases. The ends lost 5 bases at V and 7 bases at J; junction bases unmatched: 10. Germline loops: CDR1 SGDLS, CDR2 YYNGEE. The CDR3 runs 15 residues.

The chain carries TRBV28 and TRBJ2-7, with 8 positions matching TRBD1. V shed 7 bases, J shed 4 bases, and the junction held 18 bases outside the gene matches. The CDR3 covers 17 residues. Per germline, CDR1 MDHEN and CDR2 SYDVKM. CDR3 nucleotides: TGTGCCAGCACTGACCCGGGACAGGCCAGCTTGAGGTACGAGCAGTACTTC. Protein sequence: CASTDPGQASLRYEQYF.

This chain uses TRBV5-1 with TRBJ2-7, with 9 bases fitting TRBD1. This CDR3 is built from 15 residues. Unmatched junction bases numbered 10, after V lost 4 bases and J lost 5 bases. CDR1 is SGHRS, CDR2 YFSETQ, per germline. The CDR3 nucleotides are TGCGCCAGCAGCCCAGACACAGGGGGCGTCCACGAGCAGTACTTC. Protein product: CASSPDTGGVHEQYF.

Concerning this clone itself: This sample also contains other DNA sequences that code for the same CDR3. This chain connects TRBV6-5 to TRBJ1-4; 8 bases align to TRBD1. Germline V gives CDR1 MNHEY, CDR2 SVGAGI. The V and J ends lost 9 bases and 8 bases, in that order; junction bases with no gene match: 5. CDR3 size: 12 residues. This CDR3 is CASGQGGEKLFF. The CDR3 DNA follows: TGTGCCAGTGGACAGGGAGGGGAAAAACTGTTTTTT.

This rearrangement joins TRBV28 to TRBJ2-3; D possibly uses TRBD1 or TRBD2 (6 bases each). Germline assignment: CDR1 MDHEN and CDR2 SYDVKM. The CDR3 is 14 residues long. Trimming took off 2 bases at V and 8 bases at J, with 14 bases between the two ends. For the CDR3, the DNA is TGTGCCAGCAGTTTAGCCTCCTCGGGGGCTACGCAGTATTTT. Protein sequence: CASSLASSGATQYF.

This clone has only one observation. The chain joins TRBV7-2 to TRBJ1-4; no clear D. Per germline, CDR1 SGHTA and CDR2 FQGNSA. Trimming stripped 5 bases from V and 3 bases from J, with 13 bases between. CDR3 length: 15 residues. CDR3 DNA sequence: TGTGCCAGCAGCCCCCAAACCGGGGCTAATGAAAAACTGTTTTTT. This codes for CASSPQTGANEKLFF.